This TCR beta chain was identified during a study of CD8 T cells in ankylosing spondylitis. Points from the study as a whole: Disease-linked clones reportedly concentrated significantly in matched ankylosing spondylitis synovial fluid. Disease-linked clones displayed a CD8+ phenotype and appeared relatively rarely in peripheral blood. Made up of under 10 highly homologous variants, a TCR beta motif appeared characteristic of ankylosing spondylitis blood. Past studies reported some motif variants in reactive arthritis synovial fluid and blood.

5'-RACE, quantitative and with molecular barcodes, yielded the TCR beta libraries. TCRdb fed the 5' RACE reads into MiXCR, producing one record per CDR3 protein. In the table there are a few hundred thousand distinct CDR3 sequences, about 6.7% of which are singletons. At least ten counts were recorded for this clonotype. Its antigen is unidentified. The sample consisted of blood, either unsorted or a sorted T cell fraction (not recorded which). This receptor was identified in a male donor with ankylosing spondylitis.

CDR3 nucleotides: TGCAGTGCCCCCGTTGGTCTAGGCACTGAAGCTTTCTTT. Protein: CSAPVGLGTEAFF. V is TRBV20-1 and J is TRBJ1-1; unclear D gene. The CDR3 has 13 residues. V lost 6 bases to trimming and J lost 4 bases, with 15 bases between them. The germline V gene encodes CDR1 DFQATT and CDR2 SNEGSKA (reference sequence).